Listed below are T cell receptor beta chains from one sample, sequenced in a study of blood T cell repertoires in COVID-19. Some clones are missing from TCRdb's copy, which holds only in-frame ones; the method was immunoSEQ multiplex PCR. The sample yields tens of thousands of clones, around 87% seen once. Sequenced: peripheral blood. The receptor set was obtained from a human donor with active COVID-19. The donor label of this sample is uncertain. Each CDR3 is given with its conserved first and last residue. The D gene is left open where the match is weak. Only some rows state a clone size, as once, few, many or a class for expanded clones.

v_gene	d_gene	j_gene	abundance	CDR3aa	CDR3nt
TRBV5-1	TRBD2	TRBJ2-1	.	CASSLAGTSGIYNEQFF	TGCGCCAGCAGCTTGGCCGGGACTAGCGGGATCTACAATGAGCAGTTCTTC
TRBV6-5	.	TRBJ2-2	.	CASSYPSAGELFF	TGTGCCAGCAGTTATCCTAGTGCCGGGGAGCTGTTTTTT
TRBV7-9	.	TRBJ2-3	once	CASSPRRGPDTQYF	TGTGCCAGCAGCCCCCGGCGGGGCCCGGATACGCAGTATTTT
TRBV6-5	TRBD1	TRBJ2-1	.	CASRRTGGREQFF	TGTGCCAGCAGGAGGACAGGGGGCCGCGAGCAGTTCTTC
TRBV5-1	.	TRBJ2-5	once	CASSYQQVYQETQYF	TGCGCCAGCAGCTATCAGCAGGTTTACCAAGAGACCCAGTACTTC
TRBV19	TRBD1	TRBJ2-7	.	CASSIGGTGAYEQYF	TGTGCCAGTAGTATAGGGGGGACAGGGGCCTACGAGCAGTACTTC
TRBV30	.	TRBJ1-6	few	CAWSWGDSPLHF	TGTGCCTGGAGTTGGGGGGATTCACCCCTCCACTTT
TRBV28	TRBD2	TRBJ2-3	.	CASSLTGGGTDTQYF	TGTGCCAGCAGTTTAACTGGCGGGGGTACGGATACGCAGTATTTT
TRBV5-5	.	TRBJ2-7	.	CASSVGPFSYEQYF	TGTGCCAGCAGCGTCGGTCCGTTCTCCTACGAGCAGTACTTC
TRBV6-5	.	TRBJ1-2	.	CASSTPGVSGYTF	TGTGCCAGCAGTACCCCGGGGGTCTCTGGCTACACCTTC
TRBV11-3	.	TRBJ2-5	.	CASSFSGRVQETQYF	TGTGCCAGCAGCTTTAGCGGTAGGGTACAAGAGACCCAGTACTTC
TRBV19	TRBD2	TRBJ2-5	.	CASSLGLARETQYF	TGTGCCAGTAGTCTCGGACTAGCGAGGGAGACCCAGTACTTC
TRBV4-1	TRBD1	TRBJ1-5	.	CASSQDDRGNQPQHF	TGCGCCAGCAGCCAAGATGACAGGGGTAATCAGCCCCAGCATTTT
TRBV5-5	.	TRBJ1-6	few	CASSLFGREDSPLHF	TGTGCCAGCAGCTTGTTCGGCAGGGAAGATTCACCCCTCCACTTT
TRBV18	.	TRBJ1-1	.	CASSPGQTGTAEAFF	TGTGCCAGCTCACCAGGACAGACCGGTACCGCTGAAGCTTTCTTT
TRBV5-4	.	TRBJ1-5	.	CASSRDGGPVNGPQHF	TGTGCCAGCAGTCGGGACGGGGGGCCGGTTAACGGGCCCCAGCATTTT
TRBV7-2	TRBD2	TRBJ2-7	.	CASSAGLAAYEQYF	TGTGCCAGCAGCGCGGGACTAGCTGCCTACGAGCAGTACTTC
TRBV28	TRBD1	TRBJ2-1	.	CASSFTQGAYEQFF	TGTGCCAGCAGTTTTACACAGGGGGCTTATGAGCAGTTCTTC
TRBV4-3	.	TRBJ1-1	.	CASSPEGGGTEAFF	TGCGCCAGCAGCCCCGAGGGGGGGGGCACTGAAGCTTTCTTT
TRBV3-1/TRBV3-2	.	TRBJ2-7	few	CASSQDEWQGSLDEQYF	TGTGCCAGCAGCCAAGACGAATGGCAGGGGAGTTTGGACGAGCAGTACTTC
TRBV5-1	TRBD1	TRBJ2-5	.	CASSLVQGEETQYF	TGCGCCAGCAGCTTGGTACAGGGGGAAGAGACCCAGTACTTC
TRBV28	TRBD1	TRBJ1-2	many	CASSLYRTGGGYGYTF	TGTGCCAGCAGTTTATACCGGACAGGGGGCGGCTATGGCTACACCTTC
TRBV10-3	TRBD2	TRBJ2-7	.	CAAAQGLGAYEQYF	TGTGCCGCCGCCCAGGGACTAGGGGCCTACGAGCAGTACTTC
TRBV5-6	TRBD2	TRBJ2-3	.	CASSLAEILAYDTQYF	TGTGCCAGCAGCTTGGCCGAGATACTAGCGTATGATACGCAGTATTTT